The next 25 T cell receptor beta chains were all read from a single sample in a study of blood T cells in healthy people across ages. A second PCR of about 6 to 11 cycles used a sample-barcoded 5' primer and a J-beta primer mix. TCRdb itself ran the 5' RACE reads through MiXCR, one entry per CDR3 protein. The sample yields 700,000 to 800,000 distinct CDR3 sequences, 35% to 45% seen once. Input material: blood. The source is an older woman in good health.

The rearrangement uses TRBV5-6 and TRBJ2-5, with D possibly being TRBD2 (6 bases). Trimming took off 2 bases at V and 5 bases at J, with 22 bases between the two ends. Germline V gene sequence: CDR1 SGHDT, CDR2 YYEEEE. The CDR3 covers 17 residues. The CDR3 sequence: CASSFIPSGPRRETQYF. The CDR3 DNA sequence: TGTGCCAGCAGCTTCATTCCCAGCGGGCCCAGGAGGGAGACCCAGTACTTC. Combining the CDR3 with reference TRBV5-6 and TRBJ2-5 gives the whole variable domain DAGVTQSPTHLIKTRGQQVTLRCSPKSGHDTVSWYQQALGQGPQFIFQYYEEEERQRGNFPDRFSGHQFPNYSSELNVNALLLGDSALYLCASSFIPSGPRRETQYFGPGTRLLVL.

V is TRBV5-1 and J is TRBJ2-2; tentative D call: TRBD1 (5 bases). The V end was cut by 4 bases, the J end by 2 bases, with 9 bases between. Germline lookup yields CDR1 SGHRS and CDR2 YFSETQ. The CDR3 is made up of 14 amino acids. The CDR3 DNA reads as TGCGCCAGCAGCCAAGACAGAAACACCGGGGAGCTGTTTTTT. The encoded protein is CASSQDRNTGELFF.

In its sample, this clonotype was seen many times. The chain couples TRBV7-3 to TRBJ2-7, with D perhaps TRBD1 (5 bases). The germline V gene encodes CDR1 SGHTA and CDR2 FQGTGA. With 2 bases removed from V and 4 bases from J, the gap between germline ends came to 12 bases. The CDR3 is made up of 14 amino acids. CDR3 sequence reads: CASSLGANSYEQYF. In DNA, the CDR3 is TGTGCCAGCAGCTTAGGGGCCAACTCTTACGAGCAGTACTTC.

V is TRBV29-1 and J is TRBJ1-6; weak D call: TRBD1 (6 bases). The CDR3 runs to 12 residues. V was clipped by 5 bases and J by 11 bases, with 13 bases between them. CDR1 and CDR2 (germline): SQVTM, ANQGSEA. The CDR3 region is CSVYPGATPLHF. The CDR3 nucleotides read TGCAGCGTTTACCCAGGGGCGACACCCCTCCACTTT.

The V and J genes are TRBV7-6 and TRBJ1-4, with D possibly being TRBD1 (5 bases). Germline V gene lookup returns CDR1 SGHVS and CDR2 FNYEAQ. The germline V and J ends were trimmed by 5 bases and 5 bases, with 12 bases remaining between them. The CDR3 has 14 amino acids. The CDR3 protein is CASSPSPGNEKLFF. The CDR3 DNA is TGTGCCAGCAGCCCTTCCCCAGGGAATGAAAAACTGTTTTTT.

The genes are TRBV12-3 or TRBV12-4 and TRBJ1-1; D not certain. There are 14 residues in the CDR3. V was cut by 8 bases and J by 0 bases, with 13 bases left in between. The CDR3 sequence: CASAPDFMNTEAFF. The CDR3 nucleotides are TGTGCCAGCGCCCCAGATTTCATGAACACTGAAGCTTTCTTT.

The rearrangement links TRBV20-1 to TRBJ1-2; 10 bases are a match to TRBD1. This CDR3 spans 15 amino acids. J gave up 8 bases and V 4 bases, and 13 bases lay outside the gene matches. CDR1 and CDR2 (germline): DFQATT, SNEGSKA (reference sequence). CDR3 sequence (DNA): TGCAGTGCTACTAAGTCCCGGGACAGGGGAGGGGGCTACACCTTC. It translates to CSATKSRDRGGGYTF.

The chain has TRBV19 and TRBJ1-1, with D maybe TRBD1 (5 bases). Germline lookup yields CDR1 LNHDA and CDR2 SQIVND (reference sequence). The V and J ends lost 8 bases and 4 bases respectively, with 17 bases between them. The CDR3 spans 14 residues. The CDR3 reads CASSAPGGITEAFF. The CDR3 region has the DNA TGTGCCAGTTCGGCCCCGGGGGGAATCACTGAAGCTTTCTTT.

This chain links TRBV6-5 with TRBJ2-5; weak D call: TRBD1 (6 bases). The germline CDR1 and CDR2 sequences are MNHEY and SVGAGI. The V end was cut by 6 bases, the J end by 5 bases, with 16 bases between. The CDR3 has 14 residues. CDR3 sequence (DNA): TGTGCCAGCAGCTCCAGGACAGACGGGGAGACCCAGTACTTC. Encoded protein: CASSSRTDGETQYF.

This chain joins TRBV7-2 and TRBJ1-2; D ambiguous. Per the germline V gene, CDR1 is SGHTA and CDR2 is FQGNSA. V lost 7 bases, J lost 8 bases, and 20 bases lay in between. This CDR3 contains 14 residues. DNA for the CDR3: TGTGCCAGCACCCGGGTGGCCGGGCACAACGGCTACACCTTC. This codes for CASTRVAGHNGYTF.

The chain has TRBV29-1 and TRBJ1-1; 10 bases line up with TRBD1. The CDR3 is 15 residues long. J gave up 2 bases and V 6 bases, and 9 bases lay outside the gene matches. Per the germline V gene, CDR1 is SQVTM and CDR2 is ANQGSEA. DNA of the CDR3: TGCAGCGTGCGCGGGACAGGGGTAAGCAACACTGAAGCTTTCTTT. It translates to CSVRGTGVSNTEAFF.

This clonotype was counted between two and nine times. The gene calls are TRBV5-1 and TRBJ2-2; D is ambiguous. The CDR3 length is 17 residues. V dropped 0 bases and J dropped 0 bases, with 12 bases sitting between them. Germline-derived CDR1 and CDR2 are SGHRS and YFSETQ. Here the CDR3 reads CASSLAGQGANTGELFF. CDR3 nucleotide sequence: TGCGCCAGCAGCTTGGCCGGGCAAGGCGCGAACACCGGGGAGCTGTTTTTT.

This clonotype was picked up a small number of times. This rearrangement joins TRBV4-1 to TRBJ2-5; D gene uncertain. Between the trimmed V and J ends, which lost 8 bases and 5 bases, there was a span of 15 bases. The CDR3 loop spans 13 amino acids. In germline, CDR1 is MGHRA, CDR2 YSYEKL. This chain's CDR3 is CASAILIRETQYF. The CDR3 nucleotides read TGCGCCAGCGCAATCCTGATACGGGAGACCCAGTACTTC.

The chain has TRBV27 and TRBJ2-7; 8 positions match TRBD1. In germline, CDR1 is MNHEY, CDR2 SMNVEV (reference sequence). CDR3 length: 14 amino acids. The ends lost 7 bases at V and 6 bases at J; junction bases unmatched: 11. The CDR3 protein is CASKEDRVNCEQYF. In DNA, the CDR3 is TGTGCCAGCAAGGAGGACAGGGTAAACTGCGAGCAGTACTTC.

V gene TRBV6-2 or TRBV6-3 combines with J gene TRBJ2-7; D is unclear. CDR3 length equals 12 residues. CDR1 and CDR2 from the germline V gene are MNHEY and SVGEGT. V was shortened by 6 bases and J by 6 bases, with 12 bases between the two germline ends. DNA for the CDR3: TGTGCCAGCAGATACCCGCCCCCCGAGCAGTACTTC. Amino acids: CASRYPPPEQYF.

The rearrangement links TRBV11-1 to TRBJ2-7; no definite D call. The CDR3 is 15 residues long. With 0 bases removed from V and 3 bases from J, the gap between germline ends came to 12 bases. Germline values: CDR1 SGHAT, CDR2 FQDESV (reference sequence). CDR3 sequence reads: CASSLAWAGHYEQYF. Written as DNA, the CDR3 is TGTGCCAGCAGCTTAGCGTGGGCCGGCCACTACGAGCAGTACTTC.

This clonotype turned up a few times. The V gene is TRBV9, the J gene TRBJ2-1; 7 bases line up with TRBD2. With V trimmed by 2 bases and J by 7 bases, 6 bases remained unmatched. The CDR3 loop spans 14 amino acids. Germline loops: CDR1 SGDLS, CDR2 YYNGEE. The CDR3 loop reads CASSVERGRNEQFF. CDR3 in DNA: TGTGCCAGCAGCGTCGAGCGGGGAAGGAATGAGCAGTTCTTC.

This clonotype was counted a single time. The genes are TRBV30 and TRBJ2-6, with D possibly being TRBD2 (5 bases). The V gene's germline CDR1 is GTSNPN and CDR2 SVGIG (reference sequence). The V end lost 5 bases, the J end lost 4 bases, and 9 bases lay between the germline ends. The CDR3 has 13 amino acids. CDR3 amino acids: CAWQVAGANVLTF. The CDR3 DNA sequence: TGTGCCTGGCAGGTAGCGGGGGCCAACGTCCTGACTTTC.

This clonotype was counted only a few times. This chain's CDR3 is CASSHLTHLYEQYF. The CDR3 region has the DNA TGTGCCAGCAGCCACCTGACACACCTCTACGAGCAGTACTTC. This chain connects TRBV3-1 to TRBJ2-7, with D uncertain. The CDR3 runs to 14 residues. V was shortened by 3 bases and J by 3 bases, with 12 bases between the two germline ends. CDR1 is LGHDT, CDR2 YNNKEL, per germline (reference sequence).

The CDR3 nucleotides are TGCGCCAGCAGCTCAGGGACAGGGAAACGCAATGAGCAGTTCTTC. This encodes CASSSGTGKRNEQFF. The rearrangement joins TRBV5-1 to TRBJ2-1, with 9 nucleotides matching TRBD1. CDR1 is SGHRS and CDR2 is YFSETQ in the germline V gene. The CDR3 consists of 15 residues. The V segment lost 3 bases and the J segment 6 bases; nucleotides outside the gene matches: 7.

This clonotype has a count of ten or more. The CDR3, as DNA: TGCAGTGCTCACTCGAGGAGTCGGGCAGATACGCAGTATTTT. Translation: CSAHSRSRADTQYF. This chain uses TRBV20-1 with TRBJ2-3; D is unresolved. CDR3 size: 14 residues. Germline CDR1 DFQATT, CDR2 SNEGSKA (reference sequence). Between the trimmed V and J ends, which lost 5 bases and 4 bases, there was a span of 16 bases.

This rearrangement joins TRBV2 to TRBJ1-4, with 7 bases aligning to TRBD1. The germline V gene encodes CDR1 SNHLY and CDR2 FYNNEI. The length of the CDR3 is 14 residues. The V segment lost 1 base and the J segment 6 bases; nucleotides outside the gene matches: 2. The DNA of the CDR3 is TGTGCCAGCAGTGAAGACAGGGGAGATGAAAAACTGTTTTTT. It translates to CASSEDRGDEKLFF.

This clonotype was counted a few times. The V and J genes are TRBV7-9 and TRBJ2-7; 10 positions match TRBD2. The J segment lost 5 bases and the V segment lost 7 bases, leaving 11 bases of the junction unmatched. The CDR3 spans 15 residues. CDR1 and CDR2 from the germline V gene are SEHNR and FQNEAQ (reference sequence). The DNA for the CDR3 is TGTGCCAGCACCAATAGCGGGCTAGCGGGAGACGAGCAGTACTTC. Its protein is CASTNSGLAGDEQYF.

The rearrangement joins TRBV20-1 to TRBJ2-3; a weak D match, TRBD1 (6 bases). CDR1 is DFQATT, CDR2 SNEGSKA, per germline (reference sequence). Trimming shortened V by 2 bases and J by 5 bases, and 14 bases separated the two germline ends. The CDR3 runs 14 residues. Here the CDR3 reads CSARRTATEDTQYF. The CDR3 DNA is TGCAGTGCTAGAAGGACAGCCACGGAAGATACGCAGTATTTT.

The chain links TRBV3-1 to TRBJ1-5, with D possibly being TRBD1 (5 bases). Trimming stripped 6 bases from V and 4 bases from J, with 10 bases between. The CDR3 is 13 amino acids. Germline assignment: CDR1 LGHDT and CDR2 YNNKEL (reference sequence). CDR3 region: CASRGDGNQPQHF. Here the CDR3 DNA reads TGTGCCAGCAGGGGGGACGGAAATCAGCCCCAGCATTTT.